One and the same sample provided the 10 T cell receptor beta chains below, sequenced in a study of T cell changes during pregnancy in multiple sclerosis. The assay was immunoSEQ multiplex PCR, and TCRdb's table has in-frame clones only and misses some. The sample shows some 64,000 clones, 92% of them seen only once. The sample consisted of peripheral blood, taken after pregnancy. Every receptor here comes from a female donor with multiple sclerosis, enrolled in a pregnancy study.

In regard to this clone: One end of the junction fails to match germline, which may point to a read error. The rearrangement links TRBV13 to TRBJ2-1; D possibly corresponds to TRBD2 (6 bases). Germline CDR1 PRHDT, CDR2 FYEKMQ (reference sequence). The CDR3 is 12 residues long. The CDR3 bases are TGTGCCAGCAGCGTCCAGCGGGCAGTTGCAGTCTTC. It yields the protein CASSVQRAVAVF.

The rearrangement joins TRBV5-4 to TRBJ2-1; 11 nucleotides align to TRBD2. Trimming at V came to 4 bases and at J to 8 bases, leaving 5 bases not matched to a gene. The CDR3 spans 14 residues. From germline, CDR1 is SGHNT and CDR2 YYREEE (reference sequence). The CDR3 nucleotides read TGTGCCAGCAGCCCGACTAGCGGGACGGATGAGCAGTTCTTC. Translated, it gives CASSPTSGTDEQFF.

The chain has TRBV14 and TRBJ1-3; no clear D. CDR3 length: 14 amino acids. V lost 4 bases, J lost 1 base, and 8 bases lay in between. CDR1 and CDR2 from the germline V gene are SGHDN and FVKESK. CDR3 coding DNA: TGTGCCAGCAGCCCGGACTTGTCTGGAAACACCATATATTTT. It translates to CASSPDLSGNTIYF.

This rearrangement joins TRBV7-9 to TRBJ2-7; tentatively, D is TRBD2 (6 bases). The CDR3 consists of 12 residues. V was pared by 5 bases and J by 5 bases, with 10 bases between. Germline values: CDR1 SEHNR, CDR2 FQNEAQ (reference sequence). Here the CDR3 reads CASSRDFDEQYF. The CDR3 coding sequence is TGTGCCAGCAGCCGGGACTTTGACGAGCAGTACTTC.

The chain carries TRBV28 and TRBJ2-7; the match to TRBD1 covers 8 bases. CDR1 and CDR2 (germline): MDHEN, SYDVKM. This CDR3 contains 18 residues. With V trimmed by 5 bases and J by 0 bases, 15 bases remained unmatched. CDR3 protein: CASSPTGEGVESSYEQYF. CDR3 DNA sequence: TGTGCCAGCAGTCCGACAGGGGAAGGGGTTGAAAGCTCCTACGAGCAGTACTTC.

The chain uses TRBV18 and TRBJ2-5; 11 nucleotides align to TRBD1. CDR3 length: 15 amino acids. Germline CDR1 is KGHSH and CDR2 is LQKENI. Losses at the gene ends were 6 bases for V and 4 bases for J; bases not matched to a gene: 7. The CDR3: CASSPRTGGGETQYF. CDR3 DNA sequence: TGTGCCAGCTCCCCGAGGACAGGGGGCGGAGAGACCCAGTACTTC. The full variable domain, with the rest looked up from reference TRBV18 and TRBJ2-5, is NAGVMQNPRHLVRRRGQEARLRCSPMKGHSHVYWYRQLPEEGLKFMVYLQKENIIDESGMPKERFSAEFPKEGPSILRIQQVVRGDSAAYFCASSPRTGGGETQYFGPGTRLLVL.

The V call is TRBV2, the J call TRBJ1-5; D not certain. Germline loops: CDR1 SNHLY, CDR2 FYNNEI. V was clipped by 2 bases and J by 6 bases, with 8 bases between them. The CDR3 is made up of 13 amino acids. CDR3 in amino acids: CASSENLSQPQHF. The CDR3 DNA sequence: TGTGCCAGCAGTGAAAACCTAAGTCAGCCCCAGCATTTT. Using reference TRBV2 and TRBJ1-5 for the parts outside the CDR3, the full variable domain is EPEVTQTPSHQVTQMGQEVILRCVPISNHLYFYWYRQILGQKVEFLVSFYNNEISEKSEIFDDQFSVERPDGSNFTLKIRSTKLEDSAMYFCASSENLSQPQHFGDGTRLSIL.

The J gene is TRBJ1-4, the V gene TRBV10-1; unclear D gene. The CDR3 has 13 residues. CDR1 and CDR2 (germline): WNHNN, SYGVQD (reference sequence). V lost 4 bases and J 8 bases, leaving 11 bases between the germline ends. The CDR3: CASSATNPEKLFF. In nucleotides, the CDR3 is TGCGCCAGCAGTGCGACTAACCCGGAAAAACTGTTTTTT.

The rearrangement joins TRBV2 to TRBJ2-5; tentatively, D is TRBD2 (6 bases). CDR1 is SNHLY and CDR2 is FYNNEI in the germline V gene. CDR3 length: 13 amino acids. The V end was cut by 6 bases, the J end by 3 bases, with 11 bases between. The CDR3 nucleotides are TGTGCCAGCAGGAGGACGGGGGAAGAGACCCAGTACTTC. Protein product: CASRRTGEETQYF.

This chain joins TRBV7-2 and TRBJ2-1, with a possible D match to TRBD2 (6 bases). The CDR3 loop spans 14 amino acids. V shed 4 bases and J shed 7 bases, with 14 bases lying between them. Germline V gene data show CDR1 as SGHTA and CDR2 as FQGNSA. In DNA, the CDR3 is TGTGCCAGCAGCTACGCGGGGACGCAGAATGAGCAGTTCTTC. Protein: CASSYAGTQNEQFF.